Listed below are T cell receptor beta chains from one sample, sequenced in a study of blood T cell repertoires in COVID-19. Measured with immunoSEQ multiplex PCR; TCRdb has only the in-frame clones, and not every one. The repertoire includes 250,000 to 350,000 clones, around nine tenths of them detected once, and roughly 12% sits in the top ten. The sample consisted of peripheral blood. The receptors originated from a woman in her twenties or thirties with COVID-19, enrolled during active disease. Each CDR3 is given with its conserved first and last residue. Fields, in order: CDR3 length, D gene, V gene, J gene, clone size, CDR3 protein, CDR3 DNA. D genes are given only for firm matches. Clone size is stated in some rows and not others, as once, few, many or a class when expanded.

cdr3_length: 15; d_call: NA; v_call: TRBV19; j_call: TRBJ2-3; clone_size: NA; cdr3_aa: CASSGASTRTDTQYF; cdr3_nt: TGTGCCAGTAGTGGTGCTAGTACACGCACAGATACGCAGTATTTT
cdr3_length: 14; d_call: TRBD2; v_call: TRBV5-1; j_call: TRBJ2-3; clone_size: NA; cdr3_aa: CASSLEGLADTQYF; cdr3_nt: TGCGCCAGCAGCTTGGAAGGACTAGCAGATACGCAGTATTTT
cdr3_length: 16; d_call: NA; v_call: TRBV4-2; j_call: TRBJ2-7; clone_size: NA; cdr3_aa: CASSHSSGTPSYEQYF; cdr3_nt: TGTGCCAGCAGCCACAGTAGCGGAACCCCCTCCTACGAGCAGTACTTC
cdr3_length: 16; d_call: NA; v_call: TRBV5-1; j_call: TRBJ1-4; clone_size: NA; cdr3_aa: CASRGDYSTTNEKLFF; cdr3_nt: TGCGCCTCCCGGGGGGACTACTCTACGACTAATGAAAAACTGTTTTTT
cdr3_length: 11; d_call: NA; v_call: TRBV11-2; j_call: TRBJ2-1; clone_size: NA; cdr3_aa: CASSIDGEQFF; cdr3_nt: TGTGCCAGCAGCATAGACGGTGAGCAGTTCTTC
cdr3_length: 11; d_call: NA; v_call: TRBV2; j_call: TRBJ2-7; clone_size: few; cdr3_aa: CASSQMYEQYF; cdr3_nt: TGTGCCAGCTCACAGATGTACGAGCAGTACTTC
cdr3_length: 16; d_call: TRBD1; v_call: TRBV4-1; j_call: TRBJ1-2; clone_size: NA; cdr3_aa: CASSQDPGQASWGYTF; cdr3_nt: TGCGCCAGCAGCCAAGACCCGGGACAGGCCTCGTGGGGCTACACCTTC
cdr3_length: 16; d_call: NA; v_call: TRBV18; j_call: TRBJ1-5; clone_size: NA; cdr3_aa: CASSPIGGGARQPQHF; cdr3_nt: TGTGCCAGCTCACCCATTGGCGGGGGCGCTCGTCAGCCCCAGCATTTT
cdr3_length: 19; d_call: NA; v_call: TRBV5-1; j_call: TRBJ2-4; clone_size: NA; cdr3_aa: CASSSRGGGRELAKNIQYF; cdr3_nt: TGCGCCAGCAGCTCACGGGGAGGGGGACGGGAACTAGCCAAAAACATTCAGTACTTC
cdr3_length: 15; d_call: NA; v_call: TRBV6-5; j_call: TRBJ2-2; clone_size: NA; cdr3_aa: CASSLGRGGTGELFF; cdr3_nt: TGTGCCAGCAGCTTGGGTCGCGGAGGCACCGGGGAGCTGTTTTTT
cdr3_length: 15; d_call: NA; v_call: TRBV21-1; j_call: TRBJ2-7; clone_size: NA; cdr3_aa: CASTNSGTGGDEQYF; cdr3_nt: TGTGCCAGCACCAATTCCGGGACAGGGGGCGACGAGCAGTACTTC
cdr3_length: 16; d_call: NA; v_call: TRBV28; j_call: TRBJ2-5; clone_size: NA; cdr3_aa: CASSPGLGREQETQYF; cdr3_nt: TGTGCCAGCAGCCCCGGCCTTGGCAGGGAACAAGAGACCCAGTACTTC
cdr3_length: 15; d_call: TRBD2; v_call: TRBV6-5; j_call: TRBJ2-1; clone_size: NA; cdr3_aa: CASGRRLAEYNEQFF; cdr3_nt: TGTGCCAGCGGTCGTCGGCTAGCGGAATACAATGAGCAGTTCTTC
cdr3_length: 14; d_call: NA; v_call: TRBV30; j_call: TRBJ1-2; clone_size: NA; cdr3_aa: CAWIIHRANYGYTF; cdr3_nt: TGTGCCTGGATAATCCACAGGGCCAACTATGGCTACACCTTC
cdr3_length: 18; d_call: TRBD1; v_call: TRBV10-3; j_call: TRBJ1-5; clone_size: NA; cdr3_aa: CAISVGLGYGQGNQPQHF; cdr3_nt: TGTGCCATCAGTGTAGGCCTGGGGTACGGACAGGGCAATCAGCCCCAGCATTTT
cdr3_length: 16; d_call: NA; v_call: TRBV19; j_call: TRBJ1-4; clone_size: once; cdr3_aa: CASSMFFQVKDEKLFF; cdr3_nt: TGTGCCAGTAGTATGTTCTTCCAGGTTAAGGATGAAAAACTGTTTTTT
cdr3_length: 15; d_call: TRBD2; v_call: TRBV10-1; j_call: TRBJ2-3; clone_size: NA; cdr3_aa: CASSDMAGAADTQYF; cdr3_nt: TGCGCCAGCAGTGATATGGCGGGAGCGGCAGATACGCAGTATTTT
cdr3_length: 14; d_call: NA; v_call: TRBV5-1; j_call: TRBJ2-3; clone_size: NA; cdr3_aa: CASSSGQDADTQYF; cdr3_nt: TGCGCCAGCAGCTCGGGACAAGATGCAGATACGCAGTATTTT
cdr3_length: 14; d_call: NA; v_call: TRBV29-1; j_call: TRBJ2-2; clone_size: few; cdr3_aa: CSTPGEANTGELFF; cdr3_nt: TGCAGCACCCCCGGGGAAGCGAACACCGGGGAGCTGTTTTTT
cdr3_length: 14; d_call: NA; v_call: TRBV5-5; j_call: TRBJ2-7; clone_size: NA; cdr3_aa: CASSLSGTSYEQYF; cdr3_nt: TGTGCCAGCAGCCTGTCGGGTACGTCCTACGAGCAGTACTTC
cdr3_length: 12; d_call: NA; v_call: TRBV3-1/TRBV3-2; j_call: TRBJ2-3; clone_size: few; cdr3_aa: CASSSPGLGVGF; cdr3_nt: TGTGCCAGCAGTTCGCCGGGACTGGGGGTAGGTTTT
cdr3_length: 14; d_call: NA; v_call: TRBV10-1; j_call: TRBJ2-3; clone_size: NA; cdr3_aa: CASSDGALTDTQYF; cdr3_nt: TGCGCCAGCAGTGATGGAGCGCTCACAGATACGCAGTATTTT
cdr3_length: 13; d_call: TRBD1; v_call: TRBV29-1; j_call: TRBJ2-4; clone_size: once; cdr3_aa: CSVEDAGRDSYSF; cdr3_nt: TGCAGCGTTGAAGATGCGGGCCGGGACAGCTACAGCTTC
cdr3_length: 15; d_call: NA; v_call: TRBV28; j_call: TRBJ2-2; clone_size: NA; cdr3_aa: CASRVRDIGPGELFF; cdr3_nt: TGTGCCAGTCGCGTCCGGGACATAGGGCCCGGGGAGCTGTTTTTT
cdr3_length: 14; d_call: NA; v_call: TRBV7-2; j_call: TRBJ1-5; clone_size: NA; cdr3_aa: CASSLIGTLGPQHF; cdr3_nt: TGTGCCAGCAGCTTAATCGGGACACTGGGGCCCCAGCATTTT
cdr3_length: 14; d_call: TRBD1; v_call: TRBV30; j_call: TRBJ2-3; clone_size: NA; cdr3_aa: CAWNTGARTDTQYF; cdr3_nt: TGTGCCTGGAATACAGGGGCTCGCACAGATACGCAGTATTTT
cdr3_length: 17; d_call: NA; v_call: TRBV5-4; j_call: TRBJ2-1; clone_size: once; cdr3_aa: CASDRGTGRDLHNEQFF; cdr3_nt: TGTGCCAGCGACCGAGGGACCGGGAGAGATCTCCACAATGAGCAGTTCTTC
cdr3_length: 16; d_call: NA; v_call: TRBV10-2; j_call: TRBJ1-6; clone_size: NA; cdr3_aa: CASSEFRSGRGSPLHF; cdr3_nt: TGCGCCAGCAGTGAGTTTAGGAGTGGACGGGGTTCACCCCTCCACTTT